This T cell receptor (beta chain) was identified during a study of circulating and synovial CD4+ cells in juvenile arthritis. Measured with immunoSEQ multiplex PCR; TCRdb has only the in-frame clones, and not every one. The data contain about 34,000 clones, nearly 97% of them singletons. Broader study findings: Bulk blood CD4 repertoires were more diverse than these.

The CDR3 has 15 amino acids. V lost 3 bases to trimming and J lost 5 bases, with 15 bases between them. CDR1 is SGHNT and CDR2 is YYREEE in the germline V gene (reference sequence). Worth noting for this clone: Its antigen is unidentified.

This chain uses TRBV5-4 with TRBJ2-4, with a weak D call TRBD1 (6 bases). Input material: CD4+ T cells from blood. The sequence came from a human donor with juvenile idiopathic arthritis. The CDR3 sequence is CASSWGSGVENIQYF. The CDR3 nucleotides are TGTGCCAGCAGCTGGGGTTCAGGGGTGGAAAACATTCAGTACTTC.